This TCR beta chain was sequenced in a study of blood T cell repertoires in COVID-19. Study in general: Specimens from acute and convalescent COVID-19 originated in the United States, Italy and Spain. PBMCs, B-cell-depleted T cells, or T cells were the source of the cDNA or gDNA that made up the material.

Residents of about two dozen US areas, aged about 18 to 95 years, made up the participants. Germline assignment: CDR1 MDHEN and CDR2 SYDVKM. V dropped 4 bases and J dropped 7; count of bases not matched to a gene: 13. This CDR3 has 16 amino acids. In the authors' workflow: Reference gene primer amplification yielded estimated nucleated cell counts. Libraries were prepared by immunoSEQ multiplex PCR; TCRdb keeps only in-frame clonotypes and omits some of them. V, J and clone size derive from that table, while D and trimming were established from the DNA sequence. The sample records fewer than 500,000 clones, about 85% being singletons. This clone was counted a single time.

V gene TRBV28 combines with J gene TRBJ1-3, with TRBD1 identical over 7 bases. Input material: PBMCs or T cells enriched from blood (not recorded which). This receptor was obtained from a woman younger than 35 who had recovered from COVID-19. The CDR3 region is CASSSPGGQKGNTIYF. The CDR3 region has the DNA TGTGCCAGCAGTTCCCCAGGGGGTCAGAAGGGGAACACCATATATTTT.